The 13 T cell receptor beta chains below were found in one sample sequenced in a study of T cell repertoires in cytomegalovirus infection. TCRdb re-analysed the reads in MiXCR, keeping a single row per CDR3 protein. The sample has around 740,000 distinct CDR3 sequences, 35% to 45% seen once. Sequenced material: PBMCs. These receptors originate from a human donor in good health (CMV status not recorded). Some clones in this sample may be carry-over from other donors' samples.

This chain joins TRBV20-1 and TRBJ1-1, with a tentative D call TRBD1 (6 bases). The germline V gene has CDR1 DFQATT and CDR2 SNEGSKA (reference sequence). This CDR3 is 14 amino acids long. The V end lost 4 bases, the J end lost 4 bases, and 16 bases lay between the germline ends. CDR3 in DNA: TGCAGTGCTACTAACAGGGTTTTTGGCACTGAAGCTTTCTTT. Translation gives CSATNRVFGTEAFF.

The CDR3 DNA reads TGTGCCAGCCCCTCGGGGAGTGGCTACACCTTC. Translation: CASPSGSGYTF. V is TRBV27 and J is TRBJ1-2; no firm D call. From germline, CDR1 is MNHEY and CDR2 SMNVEV (reference sequence). Trimming took 8 bases from V and 7 from J, leaving 11 bases between them. This CDR3 has 11 residues.

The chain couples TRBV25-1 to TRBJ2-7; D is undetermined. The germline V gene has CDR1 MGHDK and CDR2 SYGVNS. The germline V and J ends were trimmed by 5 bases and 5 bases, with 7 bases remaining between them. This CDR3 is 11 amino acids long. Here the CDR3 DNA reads TGTGCCAGCAGTTCTGGGCACGAGCAGTACTTC. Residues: CASSSGHEQYF.

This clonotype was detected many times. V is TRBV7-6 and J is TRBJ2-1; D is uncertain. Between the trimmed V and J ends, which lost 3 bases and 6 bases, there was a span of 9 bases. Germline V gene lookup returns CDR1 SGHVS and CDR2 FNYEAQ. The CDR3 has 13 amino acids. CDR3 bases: TGTGCCAGCAGCTTCGCGCAAGGCAATGAGCAGTTCTTC. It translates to CASSFAQGNEQFF.

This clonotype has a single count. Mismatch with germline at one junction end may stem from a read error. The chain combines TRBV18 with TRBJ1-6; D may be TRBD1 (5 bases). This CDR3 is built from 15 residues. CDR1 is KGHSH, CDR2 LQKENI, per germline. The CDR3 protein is CASSPGGTANSPLPF. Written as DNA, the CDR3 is TGTGCCAGCTCACCGGGCGGGACTGCAAATTCACCCCTCCCCTTT.

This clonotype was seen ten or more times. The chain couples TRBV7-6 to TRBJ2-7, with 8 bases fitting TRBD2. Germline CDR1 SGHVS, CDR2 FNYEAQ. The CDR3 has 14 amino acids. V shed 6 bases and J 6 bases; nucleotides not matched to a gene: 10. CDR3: CASSPRGSGGEQYF. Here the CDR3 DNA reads TGTGCCAGCAGTCCCCGGGGAAGCGGGGGCGAGCAGTACTTC.

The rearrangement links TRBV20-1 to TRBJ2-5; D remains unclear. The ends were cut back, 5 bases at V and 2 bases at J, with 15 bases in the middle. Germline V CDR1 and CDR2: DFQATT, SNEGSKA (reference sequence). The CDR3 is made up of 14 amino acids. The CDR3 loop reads CSAPSRGLQETQYF. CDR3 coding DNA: TGCAGTGCTCCCTCTCGCGGTCTACAAGAGACCCAGTACTTC.

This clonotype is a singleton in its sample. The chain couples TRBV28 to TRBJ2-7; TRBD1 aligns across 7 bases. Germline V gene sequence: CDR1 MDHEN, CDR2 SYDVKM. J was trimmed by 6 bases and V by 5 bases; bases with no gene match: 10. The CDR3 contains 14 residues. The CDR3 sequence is CASSKDRVKSEQYF. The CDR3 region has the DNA TGTGCCAGCAGTAAAGACAGGGTCAAAAGCGAGCAGTACTTC.

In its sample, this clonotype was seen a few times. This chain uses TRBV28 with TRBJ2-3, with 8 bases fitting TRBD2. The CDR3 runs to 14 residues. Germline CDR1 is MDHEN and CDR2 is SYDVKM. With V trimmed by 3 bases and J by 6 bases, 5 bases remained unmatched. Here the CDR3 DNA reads TGTGCCAGCAGTTTCCGGGAGGGGGGCGATACGCAGTATTTT. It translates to CASSFREGGDTQYF.

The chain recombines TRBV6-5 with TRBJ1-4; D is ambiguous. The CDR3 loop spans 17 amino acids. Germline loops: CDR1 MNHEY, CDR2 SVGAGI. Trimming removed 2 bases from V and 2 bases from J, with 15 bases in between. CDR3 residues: CASSYTLTGATNEKLFF. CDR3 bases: TGTGCCAGCAGTTACACCCTCACGGGCGCGACTAATGAAAAACTGTTTTTT.

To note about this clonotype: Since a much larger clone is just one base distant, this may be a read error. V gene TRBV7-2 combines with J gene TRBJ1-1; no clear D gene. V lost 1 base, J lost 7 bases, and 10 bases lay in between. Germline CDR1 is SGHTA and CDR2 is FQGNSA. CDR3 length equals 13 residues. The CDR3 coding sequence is TGTGCCAGCAGCTTAGGGACGCTGGTTGAAGCTTTCTTT. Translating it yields CASSLGTLVEAFF.

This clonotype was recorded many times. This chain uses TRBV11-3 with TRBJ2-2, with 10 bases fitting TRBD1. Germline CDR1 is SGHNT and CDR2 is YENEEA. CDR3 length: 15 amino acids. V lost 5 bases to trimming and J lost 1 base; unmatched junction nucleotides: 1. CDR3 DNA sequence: TGTGCCAGCAGCCGGACAGGGGGGAACACCGGGGAGCTGTTTTTT. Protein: CASSRTGGNTGELFF.

CDR3 in amino acids: CASSYGGNGYTF. CDR3 in DNA: TGTGCCAGCAGTTACGGAGGGAATGGCTACACCTTC. The chain combines TRBV6-5 with TRBJ1-2; no clear D gene. This CDR3 region has 12 residues. Germline V CDR1 and CDR2: MNHEY, SVGAGI. The V end was cut by 2 bases, the J end by 6 bases, with 7 bases between.